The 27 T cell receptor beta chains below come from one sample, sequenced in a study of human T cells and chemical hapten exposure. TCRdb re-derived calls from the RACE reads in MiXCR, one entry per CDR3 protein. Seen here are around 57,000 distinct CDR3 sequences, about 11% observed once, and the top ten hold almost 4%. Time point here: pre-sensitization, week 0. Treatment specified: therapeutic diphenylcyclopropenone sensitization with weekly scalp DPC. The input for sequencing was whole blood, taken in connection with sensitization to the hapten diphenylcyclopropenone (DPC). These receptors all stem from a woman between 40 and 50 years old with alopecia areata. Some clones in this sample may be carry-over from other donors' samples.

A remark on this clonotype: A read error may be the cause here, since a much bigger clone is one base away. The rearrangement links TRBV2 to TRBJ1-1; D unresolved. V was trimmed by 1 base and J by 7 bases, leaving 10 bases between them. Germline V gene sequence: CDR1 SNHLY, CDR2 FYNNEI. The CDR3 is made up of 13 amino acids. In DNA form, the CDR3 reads TGTGCCAGCAGTGAAGAGTTTCGGGATGAAGCTTTCTTT. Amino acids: CASSEEFRDEAFF.

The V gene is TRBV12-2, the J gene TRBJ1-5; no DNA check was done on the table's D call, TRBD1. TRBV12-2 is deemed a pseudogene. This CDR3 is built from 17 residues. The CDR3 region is CASRLEPGTASNQPQHF. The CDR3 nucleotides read TGTGCAAGTCGCTTAGAGCCCGGAACGGCTAGCAATCAGCCCCAGCATTTT.

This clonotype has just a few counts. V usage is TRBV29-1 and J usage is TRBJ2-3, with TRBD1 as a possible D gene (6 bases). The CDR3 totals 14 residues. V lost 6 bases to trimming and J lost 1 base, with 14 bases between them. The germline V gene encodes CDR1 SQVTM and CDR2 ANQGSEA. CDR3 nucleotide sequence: TGCAGCGTGCAACAGGGTTTGGGCACAGATACGCAGTATTTT. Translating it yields CSVQQGLGTDTQYF.

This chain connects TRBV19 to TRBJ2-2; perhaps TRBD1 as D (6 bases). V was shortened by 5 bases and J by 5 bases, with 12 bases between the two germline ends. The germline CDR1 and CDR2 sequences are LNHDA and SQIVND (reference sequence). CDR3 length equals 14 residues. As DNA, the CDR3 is TGTGCCAGTAGTCTGGGGGCGCGTACCGGGGAGCTGTTTTTT. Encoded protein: CASSLGARTGELFF.

CDR3: CSQKYTETQYF. Written as DNA, the CDR3 is TGCAGTCAGAAGTATACAGAGACCCAGTACTTC. The chain links TRBV20-1 to TRBJ2-5; the D is unclear. The ends were cut back, 8 bases at V and 4 bases at J, with 11 bases in the middle. The CDR3 spans 11 residues. The germline gives CDR1 DFQATT, CDR2 SNEGSKA (reference sequence).

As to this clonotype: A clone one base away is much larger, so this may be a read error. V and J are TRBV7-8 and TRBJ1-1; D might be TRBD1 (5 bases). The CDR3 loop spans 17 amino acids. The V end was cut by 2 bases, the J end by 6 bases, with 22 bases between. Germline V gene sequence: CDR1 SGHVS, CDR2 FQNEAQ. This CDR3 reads CASSLILLSGRKAEAFF. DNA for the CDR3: TGTGCCAGCAGCTTAATATTACTGTCAGGGAGAAAAGCTGAAGCTTTCTTT.

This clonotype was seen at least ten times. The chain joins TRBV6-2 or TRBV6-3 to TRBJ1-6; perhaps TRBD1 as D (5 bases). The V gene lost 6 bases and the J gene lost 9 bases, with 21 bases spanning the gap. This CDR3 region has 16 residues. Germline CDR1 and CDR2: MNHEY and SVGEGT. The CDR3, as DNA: TGTGCCAGCAGCAACGAGGACTCCACCGGGGGTTCACCCCTCCACTTT. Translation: CASSNEDSTGGSPLHF.

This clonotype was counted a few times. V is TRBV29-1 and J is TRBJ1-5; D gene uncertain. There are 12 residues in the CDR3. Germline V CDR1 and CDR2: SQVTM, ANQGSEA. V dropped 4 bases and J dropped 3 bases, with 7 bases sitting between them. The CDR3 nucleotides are TGCAGCGTTGGGGGAGTCAATCAGCCCCAGCATTTT. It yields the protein CSVGGVNQPQHF.

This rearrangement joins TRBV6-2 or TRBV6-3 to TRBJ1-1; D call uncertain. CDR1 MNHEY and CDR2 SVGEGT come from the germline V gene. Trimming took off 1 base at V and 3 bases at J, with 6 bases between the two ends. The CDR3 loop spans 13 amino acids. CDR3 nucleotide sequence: TGTGCCAGCAGTTACTTTGGGGACACTGAAGCTTTCTTT. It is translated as CASSYFGDTEAFF.

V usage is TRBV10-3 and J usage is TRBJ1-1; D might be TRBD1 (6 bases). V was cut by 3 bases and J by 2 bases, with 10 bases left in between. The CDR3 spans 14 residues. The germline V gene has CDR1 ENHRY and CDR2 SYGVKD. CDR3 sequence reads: CAISDLGGNTEAFF. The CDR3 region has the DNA TGTGCCATCAGTGACCTAGGGGGAAACACTGAAGCTTTCTTT.

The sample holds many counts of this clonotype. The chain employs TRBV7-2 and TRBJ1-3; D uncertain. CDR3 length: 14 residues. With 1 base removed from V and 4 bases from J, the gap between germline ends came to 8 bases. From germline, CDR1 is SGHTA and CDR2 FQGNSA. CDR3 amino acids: CASSLGQPGNTIYF. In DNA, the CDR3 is TGTGCCAGCAGCTTAGGGCAGCCGGGAAACACCATATATTTT.

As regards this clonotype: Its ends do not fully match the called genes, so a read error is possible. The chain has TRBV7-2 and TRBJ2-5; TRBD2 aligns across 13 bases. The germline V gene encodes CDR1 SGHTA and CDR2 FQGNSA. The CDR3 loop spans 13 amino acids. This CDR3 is CASSIGLAGAHFF. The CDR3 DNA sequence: TGTGCCAGCAGCATCGGACTAGCGGGGGCCCACTTCTTC. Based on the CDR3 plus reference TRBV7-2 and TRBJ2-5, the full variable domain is GAGVSQSPSNKVTEKGKDVELRCDPISGHTALYWYRQSLGQGLEFLIYFQGNSAPDKSGLPSDRFSAERTGGSVSTLTIQRTQQEDSAVYLCASSIGLAGAHFFGPGTRLLVL.

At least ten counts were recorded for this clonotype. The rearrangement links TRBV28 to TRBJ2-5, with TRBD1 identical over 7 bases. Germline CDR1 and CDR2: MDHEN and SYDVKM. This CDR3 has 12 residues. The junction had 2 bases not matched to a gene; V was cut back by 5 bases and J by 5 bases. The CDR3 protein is CASSGQEETQYF. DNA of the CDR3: TGTGCCAGCAGTGGACAGGAGGAGACCCAGTACTTC.

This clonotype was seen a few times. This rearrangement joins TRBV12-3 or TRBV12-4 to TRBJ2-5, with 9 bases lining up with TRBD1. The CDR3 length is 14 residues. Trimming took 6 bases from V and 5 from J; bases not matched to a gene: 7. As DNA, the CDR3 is TGTGCCAGCAGCGTACAGGGGGCAGGGGAGACCCAGTACTTC. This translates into CASSVQGAGETQYF.

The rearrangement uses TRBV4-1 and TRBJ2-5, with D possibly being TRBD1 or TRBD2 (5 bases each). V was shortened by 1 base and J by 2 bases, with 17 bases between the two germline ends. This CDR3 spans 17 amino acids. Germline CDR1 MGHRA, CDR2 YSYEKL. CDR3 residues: CASSQAPHGATQETQYF. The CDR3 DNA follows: TGCGCCAGCAGCCAAGCCCCTCACGGGGCGACTCAAGAGACCCAGTACTTC.

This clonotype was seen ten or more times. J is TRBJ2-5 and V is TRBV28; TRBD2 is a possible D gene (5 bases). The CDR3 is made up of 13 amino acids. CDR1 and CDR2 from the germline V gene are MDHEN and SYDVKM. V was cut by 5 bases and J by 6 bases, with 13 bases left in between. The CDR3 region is CASSPGFRKTQYF. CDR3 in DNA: TGTGCCAGCAGTCCGGGGTTCAGAAAGACCCAGTACTTC. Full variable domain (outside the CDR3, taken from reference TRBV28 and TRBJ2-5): DVKVTQSSRYLVKRTGEKVFLECVQDMDHENMFWYRQDPGLGLRLIYFSYDVKMKEKGDIPEGYSVSREKKERFSLILESASTNQTSMYLCASSPGFRKTQYFGPGTRLLVL.

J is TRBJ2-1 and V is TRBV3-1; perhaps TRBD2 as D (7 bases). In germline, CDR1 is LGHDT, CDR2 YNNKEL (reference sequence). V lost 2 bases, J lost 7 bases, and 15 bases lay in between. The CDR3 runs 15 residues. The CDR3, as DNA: TGTGCCAGCAGCCAATTTGGGGGAGGGGGGAATGAGCAGTTCTTC. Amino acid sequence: CASSQFGGGGNEQFF.

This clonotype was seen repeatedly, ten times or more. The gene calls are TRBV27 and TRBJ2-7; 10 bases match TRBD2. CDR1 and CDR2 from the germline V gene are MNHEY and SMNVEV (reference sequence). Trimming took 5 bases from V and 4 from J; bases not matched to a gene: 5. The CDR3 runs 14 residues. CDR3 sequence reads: CASSQPGLAYEQYF. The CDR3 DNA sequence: TGTGCCAGCAGTCAGCCGGGACTAGCGTACGAGCAGTACTTC.

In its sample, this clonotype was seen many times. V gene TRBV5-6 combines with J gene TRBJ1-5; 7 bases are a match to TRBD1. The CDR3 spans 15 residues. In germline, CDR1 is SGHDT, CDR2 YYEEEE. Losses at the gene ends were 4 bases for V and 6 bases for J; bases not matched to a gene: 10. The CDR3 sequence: CASSRGSQGSQPQHF. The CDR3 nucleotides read TGTGCCAGCAGCAGGGGATCACAGGGGAGTCAGCCCCAGCATTTT.

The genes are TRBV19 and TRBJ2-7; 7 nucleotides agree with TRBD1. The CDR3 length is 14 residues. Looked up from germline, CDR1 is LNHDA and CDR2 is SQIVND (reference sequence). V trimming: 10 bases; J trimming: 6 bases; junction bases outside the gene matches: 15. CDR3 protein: CATRKQGVKGEQYF. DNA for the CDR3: TGTGCCACCCGAAAGCAGGGGGTGAAGGGCGAGCAGTACTTC.

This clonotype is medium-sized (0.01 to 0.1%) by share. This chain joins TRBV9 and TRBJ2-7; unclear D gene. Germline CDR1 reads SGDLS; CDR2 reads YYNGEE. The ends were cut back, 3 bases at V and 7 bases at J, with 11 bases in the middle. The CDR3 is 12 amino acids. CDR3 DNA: TGTGCCAGCAGCGCCTTCCCGGGTGAGCAGTACTTC. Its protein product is CASSAFPGEQYF.

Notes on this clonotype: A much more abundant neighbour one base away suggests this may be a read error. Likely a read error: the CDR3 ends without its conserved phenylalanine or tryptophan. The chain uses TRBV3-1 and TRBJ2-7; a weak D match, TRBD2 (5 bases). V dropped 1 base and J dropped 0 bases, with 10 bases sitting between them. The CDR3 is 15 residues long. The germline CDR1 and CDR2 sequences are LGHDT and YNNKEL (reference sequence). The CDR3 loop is CASSQVSGSSYEQYY. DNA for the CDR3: TGTGCCAGCAGCCAAGTGAGCGGTAGCTCCTACGAGCAGTACTAC.

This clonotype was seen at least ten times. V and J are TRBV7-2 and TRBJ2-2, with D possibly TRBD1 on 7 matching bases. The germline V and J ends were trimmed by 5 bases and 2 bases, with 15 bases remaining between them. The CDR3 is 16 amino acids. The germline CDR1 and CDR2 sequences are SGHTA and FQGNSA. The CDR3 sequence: CASSVGGTVNTGELFF. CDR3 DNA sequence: TGTGCCAGCAGCGTAGGCGGGACAGTAAACACCGGGGAGCTGTTTTTT. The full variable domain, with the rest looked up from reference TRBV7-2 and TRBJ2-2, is GAGVSQSPSNKVTEKGKDVELRCDPISGHTALYWYRQSLGQGLEFLIYFQGNSAPDKSGLPSDRFSAERTGGSVSTLTIQRTQQEDSAVYLCASSVGGTVNTGELFFGEGSRLTVL.

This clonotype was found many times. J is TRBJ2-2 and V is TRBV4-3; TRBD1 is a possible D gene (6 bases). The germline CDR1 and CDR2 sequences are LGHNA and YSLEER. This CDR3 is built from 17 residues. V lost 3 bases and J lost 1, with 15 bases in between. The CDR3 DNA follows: TGCGCCAGCAGCCACCTCCAGGGGCAGGGGAACACCGGGGAGCTGTTTTTT. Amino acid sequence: CASSHLQGQGNTGELFF.

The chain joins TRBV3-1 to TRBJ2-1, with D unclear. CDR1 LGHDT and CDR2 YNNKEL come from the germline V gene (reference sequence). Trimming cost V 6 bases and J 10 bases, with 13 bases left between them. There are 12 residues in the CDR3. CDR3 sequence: CASSFTGGEQFF. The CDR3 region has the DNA TGTGCCAGCAGTTTTACGGGTGGCGAGCAGTTCTTC.

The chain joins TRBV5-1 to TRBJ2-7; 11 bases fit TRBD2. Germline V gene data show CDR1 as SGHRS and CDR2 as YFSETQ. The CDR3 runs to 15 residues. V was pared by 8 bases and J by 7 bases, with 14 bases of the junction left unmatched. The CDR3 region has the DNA TGCGCCAGTCAAACCACTAGCGGGAGTGGTATGGAGCAGTACTTC. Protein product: CASQTTSGSGMEQYF.

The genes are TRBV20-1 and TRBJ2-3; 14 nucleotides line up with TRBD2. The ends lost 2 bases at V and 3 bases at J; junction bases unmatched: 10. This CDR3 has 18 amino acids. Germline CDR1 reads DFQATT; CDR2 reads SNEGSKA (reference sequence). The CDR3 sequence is CSARPTSGRGLGTDTQYF. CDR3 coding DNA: TGCAGTGCTAGACCGACTAGCGGGAGGGGTCTAGGTACAGATACGCAGTATTTT.